A few counts support the clone carrying this T cell receptor (beta chain). Its antigen remains unidentified. The data belong to a study of CD8 T cells in ankylosing spondylitis. Study-level results: Disease-linked clones, CD8+, were relatively rare in peripheral blood. Earlier work had already found some motif variants in reactive arthritis synovial fluid and blood. Reports say disease-linked clones showed up significantly more in matched ankylosing spondylitis synovial fluid. Ankylosing spondylitis blood seemed to carry a telltale TCR beta motif made of several highly homologous variants.

The CDR3 length is 16 residues. The germline CDR1 and CDR2 sequences are DFQATT and SNEGSKA (reference sequence). V lost 2 bases and J 1 base, leaving 16 bases between the germline ends. In making TCR beta libraries, quantitative 5'-RACE with molecular barcodes was used. Each CDR3 protein gets one entry after TCRdb re-called the 5' RACE reads with MiXCR. This sample has under 550,000 distinct CDR3 sequences, with about 24% found just once. The origin of this receptor is a male donor with ankylosing spondylitis. The J gene is TRBJ2-3, the V gene TRBV20-1; D unclear. The sample consisted of blood, either unsorted or a sorted T cell fraction (not recorded which). CDR3 amino acids: CSARPLRGSRTDTQYF. In nucleotides, the CDR3 is TGCAGTGCTAGACCCCTACGAGGATCTCGCACAGATACGCAGTATTTT.